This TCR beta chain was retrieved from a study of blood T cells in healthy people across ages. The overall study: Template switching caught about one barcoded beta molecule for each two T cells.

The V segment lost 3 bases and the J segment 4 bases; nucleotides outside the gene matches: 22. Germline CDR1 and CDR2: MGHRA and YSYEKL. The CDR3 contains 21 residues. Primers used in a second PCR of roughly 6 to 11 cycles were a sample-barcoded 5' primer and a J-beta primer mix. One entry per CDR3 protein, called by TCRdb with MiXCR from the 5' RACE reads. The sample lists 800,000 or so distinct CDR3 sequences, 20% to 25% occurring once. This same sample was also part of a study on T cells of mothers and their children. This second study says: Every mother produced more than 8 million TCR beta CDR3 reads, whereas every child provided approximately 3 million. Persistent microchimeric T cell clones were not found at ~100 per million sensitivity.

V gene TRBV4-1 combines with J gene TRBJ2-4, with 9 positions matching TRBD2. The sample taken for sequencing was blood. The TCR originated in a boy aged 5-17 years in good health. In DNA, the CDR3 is TGCGCCAGCAGCCAGGGGGGGGTGGCGGGAGGGCTTGAGCCGACGAAAAACATTCAGTACTTC. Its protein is CASSQGGVAGGLEPTKNIQYF.